A single sample gave rise to the 27 T cell receptor beta chains below, sequenced in a study of shared clonotypes between healthy human individuals. The naive CD8 population came from CD45RO-negative cells selected for CCR7, without terminally differentiated effector memory CD45RA+ cells. Clones were sequenced by immunoSEQ multiplex PCR, and TCRdb holds only the in-frame ones, with some missing. The data hold some 2 million clones, with around 96% observed a single time. The material sequenced was naive CD8+ T cells sorted from blood. All receptors come from a man in his late teens or twenties in good health.

This clone showed up just a few times. Other DNA sequences within the sample encode an identical CDR3. The chain employs TRBV9 and TRBJ2-2; no clear D. The CDR3 is made up of 11 amino acids. CDR1 and CDR2 (germline): SGDLS, YYNGEE. Trimming left V 2 bases short and J 7 bases short, with 3 bases between. CDR3 sequence reads: CASSVSGELFF. In DNA, the CDR3 is TGTGCCAGCAGCGTCAGCGGGGAGCTGTTTTTT. The full variable domain, with the rest looked up from reference TRBV9 and TRBJ2-2, is DSGVTQTPKHLITATGQRVTLRCSPRSGDLSVYWYQQSLDQGLQFLIQYYNGEERAKGNILERFSAQQFPDLHSELNLSSLELGDSALYFCASSVSGELFFGEGSRLTVL.

The rearrangement uses TRBV6-5 and TRBJ1-5, with a tentative D call TRBD1 (5 bases). V shed 3 bases and J shed 2 bases, with 14 bases lying between them. Germline lookup yields CDR1 MNHEY and CDR2 SVGAGI. There are 16 residues in the CDR3. CDR3 nucleotides: TGTGCCAGCAGTTATCTTTTGGGGGTCGGCAATCAGCCCCAGCATTTT. The encoded protein is CASSYLLGVGNQPQHF.

V and J are TRBV13 and TRBJ2-3, with D maybe TRBD2 (5 bases). The V and J ends lost 4 bases and 4 bases respectively, with 21 bases between them. This CDR3 region has 17 residues. Germline V gene sequence: CDR1 PRHDT, CDR2 FYEKMQ (reference sequence). The CDR3 protein is CASSSILEREGADTQYF. For the CDR3, the DNA is TGTGCCAGCAGCTCCATACTAGAGAGGGAAGGCGCAGATACGCAGTATTTT.

The V and J genes are TRBV7-8 and TRBJ2-3; D call uncertain. The CDR3 extends over 12 amino acids. From germline, CDR1 is SGHVS and CDR2 FQNEAQ. Trimming took 5 bases from V and 6 from J, leaving 9 bases between them. The CDR3: CASSLSSDTQYF. In DNA, the CDR3 is TGTGCCAGCAGCCTTAGCTCGGATACGCAGTATTTT.

DNA of the CDR3: TGTGCCAGCGGTGGCGAATCCTACAATGAGCAGTTCTTC. Amino acids: CASGGESYNEQFF. The V call is TRBV6-5, the J call TRBJ2-1; D gene uncertain. Trimming took 8 bases from V and 1 from J, leaving 9 bases between them. The CDR3 contains 13 residues. The germline V gene has CDR1 MNHEY and CDR2 SVGAGI.

The CDR3 DNA follows: TGTGCCAGCAGCAAGGCGACAGGGTACGAGCAGTACTTC. Amino acids: CASSKATGYEQYF. The chain recombines TRBV21-1 with TRBJ2-7; whether TRBD1, the table's D call, matches the DNA was not checked. TRBV21-1 is a known pseudogene. This CDR3 comprises 13 residues.

The DNA of the CDR3 is TGCGCCAGCAGCCAAGTCCCCCTGCTAGCGGACAGCAATGAGCAGTTCTTC. Its protein is CASSQVPLLADSNEQFF. V is TRBV4-1 and J is TRBJ2-1, with D perhaps matching TRBD2 (7 bases). Trimming stripped 1 base from V and 6 bases from J, with 19 bases between. CDR1 MGHRA and CDR2 YSYEKL come from the germline V gene. The CDR3 contains 17 residues.

In the case of this clone: Distinct nucleotide sequences in the sample also encode this CDR3. The CDR3 here is CASSVGVGTYEQYF. CDR3 sequence (DNA): TGTGCCAGCAGCGTAGGGGTAGGGACCTACGAGCAGTACTTC. The rearrangement joins TRBV9 to TRBJ2-7; no firm D call. Germline V gene lookup returns CDR1 SGDLS and CDR2 YYNGEE. V was pared by 0 bases and J by 2 bases, with 9 bases between. The CDR3 consists of 14 residues. Full variable domain (missing parts from reference TRBV9 and TRBJ2-7): DSGVTQTPKHLITATGQRVTLRCSPRSGDLSVYWYQQSLDQGLQFLIQYYNGEERAKGNILERFSAQQFPDLHSELNLSSLELGDSALYFCASSVGVGTYEQYFGPGTRLTVT.

The chain employs TRBV4-3 and TRBJ2-7, with TRBD2 as a possible D gene (7 bases). Germline CDR1 reads LGHNA; CDR2 reads YSLEER. Trimming left V 0 bases short and J 4 bases short, with 16 bases between. This CDR3 is 16 amino acids long. The CDR3 is CASSQEGGETVYEQYF. Written as DNA, the CDR3 is TGCGCCAGCAGCCAAGAAGGGGGGGAAACGGTATACGAGCAGTACTTC.

The chain employs TRBV4-3 and TRBJ2-1; 13 nucleotides agree with TRBD2. The length of the CDR3 is 18 residues. Trimming cost V 0 bases and J 10 bases; bases outside gene matches: 12. Germline V gene data show CDR1 as LGHNA and CDR2 as YSLEER. CDR3 DNA sequence: TGCGCCAGCAGCCAAGATATTCCCTGGTGGACTAGCGGGAGCGAGCAGTTCTTC. This gives the protein CASSQDIPWWTSGSEQFF.

The V call is TRBV5-8, the J call TRBJ1-4, with TRBD1 matching 8 bases. CDR1 and CDR2 from the germline V gene are SGHTS and YDEGEE. Trimming cost V 0 bases and J 7 bases; bases outside gene matches: 14. The CDR3 sequence is 18 residues long. Here the CDR3 DNA reads TGTGCCAGCAGCTTGGGCGACAGGGGCCGTCAAGGTGGTGAAAAACTGTTTTTT. Protein sequence: CASSLGDRGRQGGEKLFF.

This rearrangement joins TRBV27 to TRBJ2-1, with 7 bases matching TRBD1. This CDR3 contains 13 residues. Trimming cost V 4 bases and J 5 bases; bases outside gene matches: 2. CDR1 is MNHEY and CDR2 is SMNVEV in the germline V gene (reference sequence). The CDR3 DNA is TGTGCCAGCAGTTGGACAGGCGACAATGAGCAGTTCTTC. Residues: CASSWTGDNEQFF.

The V call is TRBV2, the J call TRBJ2-5; 7 bases are shared with TRBD2. The CDR3 runs 16 residues. Looked up from germline, CDR1 is SNHLY and CDR2 is FYNNEI. The V segment lost 0 bases and the J segment 3 bases; nucleotides outside the gene matches: 7. As DNA, the CDR3 is TGTGCCAGCAGTGAAGCATCGGGACTACTGGAAGAGACCCAGTACTTC. This translates into CASSEASGLLEETQYF.

The rearrangement uses TRBV27 and TRBJ2-6, with D perhaps matching TRBD1 (5 bases). This CDR3 region has 15 residues. CDR1 and CDR2 from the germline V gene are MNHEY and SMNVEV (reference sequence). V was pared by 5 bases and J by 0 bases, with 8 bases between. The CDR3 loop reads CASSPGASGANVLTF. In nucleotides, the CDR3 is TGTGCCAGCAGTCCTGGGGCCTCTGGGGCCAACGTCCTGACTTTC.

The chain links TRBV7-9 to TRBJ1-1; tentatively, D is TRBD1 (6 bases). The CDR3 totals 14 residues. V dropped 5 bases and J dropped 5 bases, with 15 bases sitting between them. CDR1 SEHNR and CDR2 FQNEAQ come from the germline V gene (reference sequence). The CDR3 DNA reads TGTGCCAGCAGCCTCGGGGGGCTGATTACTGAAGCTTTCTTT. Protein sequence: CASSLGGLITEAFF.

The chain links TRBV2 to TRBJ1-2; TRBD1 agrees at 9 bases. Germline V gene sequence: CDR1 SNHLY, CDR2 FYNNEI. V shed 7 bases and J 7 bases; nucleotides not matched to a gene: 10. This CDR3 has 14 residues. CDR3 in amino acids: CASKEQGASPGYTF. In nucleotides, the CDR3 is TGTGCCAGCAAGGAACAGGGGGCGTCGCCTGGCTACACCTTC. The full variable domain, in which reference TRBV2 and TRBJ1-2 provide the parts outside the CDR3, is EPEVTQTPSHQVTQMGQEVILRCVPISNHLYFYWYRQILGQKVEFLVSFYNNEISEKSEIFDDQFSVERPDGSNFTLKIRSTKLEDSAMYFCASKEQGASPGYTFGSGTRLTVV.

The DNA of the CDR3 is TGTGCCAGCAGTCACACAGGGGAGAGAATCTACAATGAGCAGTTCTTC. It encodes CASSHTGERIYNEQFF. V is TRBV27 and J is TRBJ2-1; 7 positions match TRBD1. The V segment lost 5 bases and the J segment 3 bases; nucleotides outside the gene matches: 10. Germline V CDR1 and CDR2: MNHEY, SMNVEV (reference sequence). The CDR3 runs 16 residues.

A word on this clone: This clone may be a read error of a much larger clone one base away. Other DNA sequences in this specimen translate into the identical CDR3. The chain has TRBV7-9 and TRBJ2-7; D is undetermined. V was shortened by 0 bases and J by 2 bases, with 5 bases between the two germline ends. The CDR3 has 13 amino acids. Germline V CDR1 and CDR2: SEHNR, FQNEAQ (reference sequence). The CDR3 DNA reads as TGTGCCAGCAGCTTAGCCCAGACCTACGAGCAGTACTTC. Its protein is CASSLAQTYEQYF.

The gene calls are TRBV6-5 and TRBJ2-3; 7 nucleotides match TRBD1. Germline trimming cut 6 bases from V and 3 bases from J; bases unmatched to any gene: 9. CDR1 MNHEY and CDR2 SVGAGI come from the germline V gene. This CDR3 is 15 amino acids long. In DNA, the CDR3 is TGTGCCAGCAGCAGACAGGGTAGTTGGACAGATACGCAGTATTTT. Protein product: CASSRQGSWTDTQYF.

The rearrangement links TRBV6-6 to TRBJ2-2, with a weak D call TRBD2 (6 bases). This CDR3 spans 15 amino acids. The germline V gene has CDR1 MNHNY and CDR2 SVGAGI (reference sequence). Trimming shortened V by 8 bases and J by 5 bases, and 18 bases separated the two germline ends. CDR3 amino acids: CASWGLTPGTGELFF. CDR3 bases: TGTGCCAGCTGGGGACTGACGCCGGGGACCGGGGAGCTGTTTTTT.

The chain is built from TRBV27 and TRBJ2-1; TRBD2 matches 11 bases. The V segment lost 4 bases and the J segment 6 bases; nucleotides outside the gene matches: 11. Germline V lookup: CDR1 MNHEY, CDR2 SMNVEV (reference sequence). The CDR3 has 17 residues. CDR3 nucleotides: TGTGCCAGCAGTTCCGAATTCCTAGCGGGAGGCGGCAATGAGCAGTTCTTC. This gives the protein CASSSEFLAGGGNEQFF.

This clone is a singleton in its sample. This sequence joins TRBV30 and TRBJ2-2, with 12 bases identical to TRBD2. Germline assignment: CDR1 GTSNPN and CDR2 SVGIG (reference sequence). V lost 5 bases, J lost 1 base, and 5 bases stayed unmatched. This CDR3 region has 16 residues. CDR3 sequence (DNA): TGTGCCTGGGAGGGACTAGCGGGTGGGAACACCGGGGAGCTGTTTTTT. Residues: CAWEGLAGGNTGELFF.

The V and J genes are TRBV7-9 and TRBJ2-2; 10 nucleotides agree with TRBD1. V gave up 5 bases and J gave up 6 bases; unmatched junction bases: 9. The CDR3 loop spans 16 amino acids. Per germline, CDR1 SEHNR and CDR2 FQNEAQ (reference sequence). In DNA form, the CDR3 reads TGTGCCAGCAGCGTGCAAGGACAGGGGGGTTCCGGGGAGCTGTTTTTT. Encoded protein: CASSVQGQGGSGELFF.

Details on this clone: The sample carries other DNA sequences with the same CDR3. The chain has TRBV18 and TRBJ2-7; 7 bases are a match to TRBD1. With 3 bases clipped from V and 0 bases from J, the junction kept 2 bases outside the gene matches. CDR1 and CDR2 (germline): KGHSH, LQKENI. The CDR3 consists of 14 residues. CDR3 in amino acids: CASSPRDSSYEQYF. In nucleotides, the CDR3 is TGTGCCAGCTCACCCCGGGACAGCTCCTACGAGCAGTACTTC.

The CDR3 reads CASSHSGRGEAFF. As DNA, the CDR3 is TGCGCCAGCAGCCATTCCGGACGGGGCGAAGCTTTCTTT. The chain recombines TRBV4-1 with TRBJ1-1, with TRBD1 as a possible D gene (5 bases). The CDR3 totals 13 residues. Trimming shortened V by 3 bases and J by 8 bases, and 13 bases separated the two germline ends. Germline V gives CDR1 MGHRA, CDR2 YSYEKL.

The chain couples TRBV6-5 to TRBJ1-2, with D possibly being TRBD1 (5 bases). From germline, CDR1 is MNHEY and CDR2 SVGAGI. This CDR3 spans 14 amino acids. V lost 2 bases and J 8 bases, leaving 15 bases between the germline ends. CDR3 bases: TGTGCCAGCAGTTACGGTCAGGGTGGTGTAGGCTACACCTTC. It yields the protein CASSYGQGGVGYTF.

This chain uses TRBV5-1 with TRBJ2-5, with D perhaps matching TRBD2 (5 bases). CDR3 length: 13 residues. V was shortened by 2 bases and J by 4 bases, with 9 bases between the two germline ends. Germline V gene lookup returns CDR1 SGHRS and CDR2 YFSETQ. The chain's CDR3 is CASSFWGVETQYF. The CDR3 DNA is TGCGCCAGCAGCTTCTGGGGAGTAGAGACCCAGTACTTC.